The present TCR beta chain was sequenced within a study of CD8 T cells in ankylosing spondylitis. Study observations and caveats: There were earlier reports of some motif variants in reactive arthritis synovial fluid and blood. Blood of patients with ankylosing spondylitis appeared to be characterized by a TCR beta motif of seven or eight highly homologous variants. Clones linked to disease were reported to show significant enrichment in matched ankylosing spondylitis synovial fluid.

The V and J ends lost 4 bases and 6 bases respectively, with 15 bases between them. The CDR3 consists of 14 residues. Per germline, CDR1 SGHTS and CDR2 YDEGEE. Notes on this clonotype: Antigen unknown.

Researchers built TCR beta libraries using quantitative 5'-RACE with molecular barcodes. MiXCR was run by TCRdb on the 5' RACE reads, yielding one entry per CDR3 protein. The sample records about 360,000 distinct CDR3 sequences, 20% to 25% being singletons. V gene TRBV5-8 combines with J gene TRBJ2-3; D is possibly TRBD1 or TRBD2 (5 bases each). The sequencing input was blood, either unsorted or a sorted T cell fraction (not recorded which). The sequence was obtained from a male donor with ankylosing spondylitis or in good health (not recorded which). The CDR3 loop reads CASSAGLEGDTQYF. In DNA, the CDR3 is TGTGCCAGCAGCGCGGGCCTAGAGGGGGATACGCAGTATTTT.